This T cell receptor beta chain was sequenced in a study of cytomegalovirus exposure and HLA in healthy donors. This clone appeared once. The antigen is not known. While unrecorded immune exposures were likely, the donors were nominally healthy when sampled. The primer mix had 60 Vbeta and 13 Jbeta primers. Methods used by the authors: About 10 million shared chains were among around 80 million unique TCR beta chains counted in a later analysis. TCRdb's table, derived via immunoSEQ multiplex PCR, lists solely in-frame clones and lacks some. The DNA was the basis for D and trimming; V, J and clone size are from that table. The sample includes about 190,000 clones, roughly 80% of them seen just once. Overall study findings and caveats: A few of the chains that were CMV-associated were confirmed in vitro to be specific for CMV antigens.

Sample: PBMCs. The TCR comes from a woman aged 18-35 years in good health and CMV-seronegative.

CDR3 amino acids: CASSFEAETGAADTQYF. CDR3 DNA sequence: TGTGCCAGCAGTTTTGAGGCGGAGACAGGGGCGGCAGATACGCAGTATTTT. The chain joins TRBV28 to TRBJ2-3; TRBD1 matches at 8 bases. Trimming cost V 3 bases and J 4 bases; bases outside gene matches: 12. The length of the CDR3 is 17 residues. Germline CDR1 MDHEN, CDR2 SYDVKM.